This T cell receptor beta chain was identified during a study of cytomegalovirus exposure and HLA in healthy donors. Trimming pared 1 base from V and 0 bases from J, leaving 5 bases between. Germline V gene data show CDR1 as LNHDA and CDR2 as SQIVND (reference sequence). The CDR3 is 14 amino acids. Both 60 Vbeta primers and 13 Jbeta primers went into the PCR. The method was immunoSEQ multiplex PCR; TCRdb's version includes in-frame clones alone and lacks a portion of them. The table records roughly 80,000 clones, over 70% of them present only once. Sequenced: PBMCs. The TCR was taken from a woman between 40 and 50 years old in good health and CMV-seronegative. The rearrangement joins TRBV19 to TRBJ2-3; D not resolved. CDR3 in DNA: TGTGCCAGTAGTATAGCCAGGAGCACAGATACGCAGTATTTT. Its protein is CASSIARSTDTQYF.